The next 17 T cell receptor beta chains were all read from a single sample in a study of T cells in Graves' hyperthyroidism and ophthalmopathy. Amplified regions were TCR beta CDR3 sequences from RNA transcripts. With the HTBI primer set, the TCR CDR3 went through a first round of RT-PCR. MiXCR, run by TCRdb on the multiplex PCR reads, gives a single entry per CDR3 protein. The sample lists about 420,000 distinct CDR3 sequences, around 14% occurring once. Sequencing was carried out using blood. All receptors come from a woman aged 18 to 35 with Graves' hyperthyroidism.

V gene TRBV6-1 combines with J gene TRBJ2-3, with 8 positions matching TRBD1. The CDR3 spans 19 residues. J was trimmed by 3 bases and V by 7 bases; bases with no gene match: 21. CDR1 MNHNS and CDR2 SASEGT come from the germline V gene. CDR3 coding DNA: TGTGCCAGCAAAGGGCCGTCCATGGCAGGGGGCGCGGGGACAGATACGCAGTATTTT. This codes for CASKGPSMAGGAGTDTQYF.

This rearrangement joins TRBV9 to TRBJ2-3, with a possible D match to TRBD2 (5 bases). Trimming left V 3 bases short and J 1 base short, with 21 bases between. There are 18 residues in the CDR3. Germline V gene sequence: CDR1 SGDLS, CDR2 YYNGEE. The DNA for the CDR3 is TGTGCCAGCAGCGCCCTAGTGGTGGGCGGGTATCGCACAGATACGCAGTATTTT. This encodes CASSALVVGGYRTDTQYF.

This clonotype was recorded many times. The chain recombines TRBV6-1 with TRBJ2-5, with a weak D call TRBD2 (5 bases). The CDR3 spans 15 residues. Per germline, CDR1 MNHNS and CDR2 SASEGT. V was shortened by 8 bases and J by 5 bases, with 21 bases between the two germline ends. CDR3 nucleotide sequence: TGTGCCAGCGGTGCCGACGCTGGACGAGGGGAGACCCAGTACTTC. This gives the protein CASGADAGRGETQYF.

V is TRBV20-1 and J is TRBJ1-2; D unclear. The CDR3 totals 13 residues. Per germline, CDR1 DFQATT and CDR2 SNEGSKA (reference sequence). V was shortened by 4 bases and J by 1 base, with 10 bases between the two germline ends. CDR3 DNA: TGCAGTGCTAATCCTAGAGATAACTATGGCTACACCTTC. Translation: CSANPRDNYGYTF.

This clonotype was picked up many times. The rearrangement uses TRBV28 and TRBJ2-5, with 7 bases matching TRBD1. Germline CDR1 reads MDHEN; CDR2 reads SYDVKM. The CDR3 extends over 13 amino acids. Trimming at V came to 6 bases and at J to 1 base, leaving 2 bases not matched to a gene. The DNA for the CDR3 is TGTGCCAGCAGCTGGGACAGCCAAGAGACCCAGTACTTC. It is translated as CASSWDSQETQYF.

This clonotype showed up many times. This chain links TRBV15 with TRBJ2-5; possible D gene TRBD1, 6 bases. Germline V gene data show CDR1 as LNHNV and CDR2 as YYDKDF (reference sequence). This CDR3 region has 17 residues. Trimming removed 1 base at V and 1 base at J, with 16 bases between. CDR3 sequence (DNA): TGTGCCACCAGCAGAGGCGGAGTACAGGGCTTCCAAGAGACCCAGTACTTC. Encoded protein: CATSRGGVQGFQETQYF.

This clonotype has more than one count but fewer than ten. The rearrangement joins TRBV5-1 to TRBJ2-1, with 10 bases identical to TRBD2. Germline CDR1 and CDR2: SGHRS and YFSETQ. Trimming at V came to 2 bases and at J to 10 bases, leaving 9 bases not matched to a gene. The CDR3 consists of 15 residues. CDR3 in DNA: TGCGCCAGCAGCTTACGATTAGCGGGAGGTACAGAGCAGTTCTTC. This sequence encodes CASSLRLAGGTEQFF.

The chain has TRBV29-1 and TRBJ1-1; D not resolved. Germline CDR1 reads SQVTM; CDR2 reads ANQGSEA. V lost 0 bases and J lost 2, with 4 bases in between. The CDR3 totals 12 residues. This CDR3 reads CSVEETNTEAFF. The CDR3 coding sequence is TGCAGCGTTGAAGAGACAAACACTGAAGCTTTCTTT.

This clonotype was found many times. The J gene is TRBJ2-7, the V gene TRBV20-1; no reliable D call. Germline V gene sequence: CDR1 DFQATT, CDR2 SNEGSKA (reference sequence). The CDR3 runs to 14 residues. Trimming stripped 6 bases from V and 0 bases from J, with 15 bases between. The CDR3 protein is CSAGTELHSYEQYF. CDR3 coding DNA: TGCAGTGCCGGCACCGAGCTACACTCCTACGAGCAGTACTTC.

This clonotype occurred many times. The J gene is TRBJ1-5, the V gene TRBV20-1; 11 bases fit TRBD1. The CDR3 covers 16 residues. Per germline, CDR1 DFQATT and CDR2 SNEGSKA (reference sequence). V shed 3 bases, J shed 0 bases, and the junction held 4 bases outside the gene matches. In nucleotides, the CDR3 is TGCAGTGCTAGCCGGGACAGGGGGTTTAGCAATCAGCCCCAGCATTTT. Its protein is CSASRDRGFSNQPQHF.

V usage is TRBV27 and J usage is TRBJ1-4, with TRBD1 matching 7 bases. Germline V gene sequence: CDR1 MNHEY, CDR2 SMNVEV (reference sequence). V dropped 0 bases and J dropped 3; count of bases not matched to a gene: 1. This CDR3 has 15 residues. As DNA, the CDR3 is TGTGCCAGCAGTTTATCGGGACAGCCTAATGAAAAACTGTTTTTT. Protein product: CASSLSGQPNEKLFF.

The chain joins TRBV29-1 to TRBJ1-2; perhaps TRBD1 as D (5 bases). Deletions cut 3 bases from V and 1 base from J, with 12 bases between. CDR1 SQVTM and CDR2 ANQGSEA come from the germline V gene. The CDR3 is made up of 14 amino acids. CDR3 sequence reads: CSVDGQGDNYGYTF. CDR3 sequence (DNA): TGCAGCGTTGATGGTCAGGGTGATAACTATGGCTACACCTTC.

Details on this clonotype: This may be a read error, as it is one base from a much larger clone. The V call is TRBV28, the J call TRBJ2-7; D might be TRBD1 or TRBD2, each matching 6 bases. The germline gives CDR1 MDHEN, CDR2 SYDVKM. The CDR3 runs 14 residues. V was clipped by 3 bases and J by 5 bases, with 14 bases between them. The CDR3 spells CASSFLKGGNEQYF. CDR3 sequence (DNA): TGTGCCAGCAGTTTCCTCAAGGGGGGAAACGAGCAGTACTTC.

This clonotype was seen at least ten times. The CDR3 protein is CASSPRQGVGTEAFF. CDR3 nucleotides: TGTGCCAGCAGCCCCAGACAGGGGGTGGGCACTGAAGCTTTCTTT. V is TRBV6-1 and J is TRBJ1-1; TRBD1 matches 9 bases. The germline CDR1 and CDR2 sequences are MNHNS and SASEGT. There are 15 residues in the CDR3. V lost 6 bases to trimming and J lost 4 bases; unmatched junction nucleotides: 9.

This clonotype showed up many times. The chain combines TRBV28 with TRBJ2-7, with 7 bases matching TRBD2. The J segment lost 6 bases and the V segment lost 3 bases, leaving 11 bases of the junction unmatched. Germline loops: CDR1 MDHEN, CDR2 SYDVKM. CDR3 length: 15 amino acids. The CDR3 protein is CASSLWSGMDREQYF. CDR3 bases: TGTGCCAGCAGTTTGTGGAGCGGGATGGATCGCGAGCAGTACTTC.

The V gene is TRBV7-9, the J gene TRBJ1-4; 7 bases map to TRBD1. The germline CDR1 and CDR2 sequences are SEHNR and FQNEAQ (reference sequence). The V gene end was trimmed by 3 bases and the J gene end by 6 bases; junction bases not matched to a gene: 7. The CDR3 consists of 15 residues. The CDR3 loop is CASSFRQGWDEKLFF. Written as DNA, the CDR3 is TGTGCCAGCAGCTTTCGACAGGGTTGGGATGAAAAACTGTTTTTT.

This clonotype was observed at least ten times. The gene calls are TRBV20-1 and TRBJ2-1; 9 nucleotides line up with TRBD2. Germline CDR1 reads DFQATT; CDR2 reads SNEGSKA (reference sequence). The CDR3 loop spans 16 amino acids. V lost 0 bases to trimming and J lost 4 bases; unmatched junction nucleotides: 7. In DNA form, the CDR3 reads TGCAGTGCTAGAGATGGCCCTAGCGGGACTTACAATGAGCAGTTCTTC. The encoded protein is CSARDGPSGTYNEQFF.